These 6 T cell receptor beta chains share one sample of origin, sequenced in a study of spatial heterogeneity in lung cancer. One entry per CDR3 protein results from TCRdb running MiXCR on the 5' RACE reads. The repertoire holds approximately 27,000 distinct CDR3 sequences, 5% to 6% seen once, with around 21% in the top ten. This sample's time point: blood at routine non-recurrence follow-up after resection. Whole RNA obtained from tumor, nontumor lung or frozen PBMC underwent sequencing without sorting. This specimen consisted of PBMCs, obtained at follow-up. Source of these receptors: a male donor with early-stage non-small cell lung cancer.

This clonotype was detected ten times or more. The chain joins TRBV19 to TRBJ2-5; possible D gene TRBD2, 5 bases. V was pared by 5 bases and J by 2 bases, with 9 bases between. The CDR3 spans 13 residues. Germline CDR1 LNHDA, CDR2 SQIVND (reference sequence). The CDR3 coding sequence is TGTGCCAGTAGTCACCGGGAACAAGAGACCCAGTACTTC. The encoded protein is CASSHREQETQYF.

This clonotype came up many times. The V call is TRBV7-2, the J call TRBJ1-5; D remains unclear. Looked up from germline, CDR1 is SGHTA and CDR2 is FQGNSA. This CDR3 region has 11 residues. V lost 2 bases and J lost 9, with 5 bases in between. The CDR3 sequence: CASSLSGPQHF. CDR3 bases: TGTGCCAGCAGCTTATCGGGGCCCCAGCATTTT.

In its sample, this clonotype was seen many times. V usage is TRBV18 and J usage is TRBJ2-3; TRBD1 matches at 9 bases. Germline V gene sequence: CDR1 KGHSH, CDR2 LQKENI. J gave up 3 bases and V 3 bases, and 7 bases lay outside the gene matches. The CDR3 length is 16 residues. The DNA for the CDR3 is TGTGCCAGCTCACCGCGACAGGGGGGAAGGACAGATACGCAGTATTTT. This encodes CASSPRQGGRTDTQYF.

This clonotype was picked up many times. The chain employs TRBV5-1 and TRBJ2-2; 7 bases line up with TRBD1. The CDR3 covers 16 residues. Germline CDR1 is SGHRS and CDR2 is YFSETQ. Trimming took 0 bases from V and 5 from J; bases not matched to a gene: 7. DNA for the CDR3: TGCGCCAGCAGCTTGGCTATTCCGGGACAGACCGGGGAGCTGTTTTTT. It is translated as CASSLAIPGQTGELFF.

Ten or more counts support this clonotype. This chain joins TRBV7-8 and TRBJ2-7, with D possibly being TRBD1 (6 bases). Germline lookup yields CDR1 SGHVS and CDR2 FQNEAQ. V was clipped by 1 base and J by 6 bases, with 10 bases between them. This CDR3 is built from 13 residues. DNA for the CDR3: TGTGCCAGCAGCTTAGTGGCAGGGGCCGAGCAGTACTTC. This encodes CASSLVAGAEQYF.

This clonotype was observed at least ten times. The chain recombines TRBV9 with TRBJ2-1; no firm D call. This CDR3 has 14 residues. V was trimmed by 4 bases and J by 3 bases, leaving 11 bases between them. Germline CDR1 and CDR2: SGDLS and YYNGEE. The CDR3: CASSLRLSYNEQFF. The CDR3 DNA follows: TGTGCCAGCAGCTTACGATTGAGCTACAATGAGCAGTTCTTC.